A single sample is the source of the 27 T cell receptor beta chains below, sequenced in a study of OX40 agonist ivuxolimab in advanced cancers. Using immunoSEQ multiplex PCR, the repertoire was profiled, and TCRdb retains in-frame clones only, with some absent. This sample carries 70,000 to 85,000 clones, nearly 95% of them seen once, and the ten largest clones take approximately 10%. The sequencing used CD4+ or CD8+ T cells sorted from blood, collected in a trial of the OX40 agonist ivuxolimab. The receptors originated from an adult with an advanced solid tumor such as melanoma, head and neck, liver or kidney cancer.

CDR3 nucleotide sequence: TGTGCCAGCAGTCCGGGACTAGCGGGAGGAGGAGAGACCCAGTACTTC. As protein: CASSPGLAGGGETQYF. The chain carries TRBV28 and TRBJ2-5, with 15 bases matching TRBD2. The J segment lost 4 bases and the V segment lost 5 bases, leaving 5 bases of the junction unmatched. Germline V gene data show CDR1 as MDHEN and CDR2 as SYDVKM. The CDR3 sequence is 16 residues long.

V usage is TRBV5-4 and J usage is TRBJ2-7; D is ambiguous. Germline V gives CDR1 SGHNT, CDR2 YYREEE (reference sequence). With 0 bases removed from V and 9 bases from J, the gap between germline ends came to 7 bases. CDR3 size: 11 residues. The DNA for the CDR3 is TGTGCCAGCAGCTTGGCGAATCGGCAGTACTTC. This sequence encodes CASSLANRQYF.

This clone appeared a single time. The J gene is TRBJ2-5, the V gene TRBV4-1; D may be TRBD2 (5 bases). The CDR3 loop spans 12 amino acids. The germline gives CDR1 MGHRA, CDR2 YSYEKL. V lost 6 bases to trimming and J lost 5 bases, with 10 bases between them. This CDR3 reads CASSSRGETQYF. As DNA, the CDR3 is TGCGCCAGCAGTTCACGGGGTGAGACCCAGTACTTC.

V usage is TRBV27 and J usage is TRBJ2-7; D gene ambiguous. The length of the CDR3 is 15 residues. Germline V lookup: CDR1 MNHEY, CDR2 SMNVEV (reference sequence). Trimming cost V 0 bases and J 3 bases, with 12 bases left between them. This CDR3 is CASSLSWQVLYEQYF. The CDR3 DNA follows: TGTGCCAGCAGTTTATCGTGGCAGGTCCTCTACGAGCAGTACTTC.

The gene calls are TRBV5-6 and TRBJ2-4; TRBD1 agrees at 9 bases. The CDR3 extends over 18 amino acids. Per the germline V gene, CDR1 is SGHDT and CDR2 is YYEEEE. The J segment lost 2 bases and the V segment lost 4 bases, leaving 13 bases of the junction unmatched. The CDR3 protein is CASSRRGQGIGPKNIQYF. The CDR3 DNA follows: TGTGCCAGCAGCCGACGGGGACAGGGCATTGGTCCCAAAAACATTCAGTACTTC.

CDR3 amino acids: CASSPDRGPTGELFF. As DNA, the CDR3 is TGTGCCAGCAGCCCCGACAGGGGCCCCACCGGGGAGCTGTTTTTT. The chain has TRBV11-3 and TRBJ2-2; 8 nucleotides agree with TRBD1. After removal of 5 bases from V and 4 bases from J, the junction contained 6 bases not matched to a gene. CDR3 size: 15 residues. Germline V gives CDR1 SGHNT, CDR2 YENEEA.

This chain connects TRBV29-1 to TRBJ2-1; D tentatively reads TRBD1 or TRBD2 (5 bases each). Trimming pared 3 bases from V and 3 bases from J, leaving 15 bases between. Germline CDR1 SQVTM, CDR2 ANQGSEA. This CDR3 contains 15 residues. DNA of the CDR3: TGCAGCGTTGAGGGGGACCAGAGATTCTACAATGAGCAGTTCTTC. Translating it yields CSVEGDQRFYNEQFF.

V gene TRBV28 combines with J gene TRBJ2-2; TRBD2 might be the D (5 bases). The CDR3 covers 14 residues. The V end lost 3 bases, the J end lost 5 bases, and 10 bases lay between the germline ends. Germline loops: CDR1 MDHEN, CDR2 SYDVKM. This chain's CDR3 is CASSFLGNTGELFF. CDR3 in DNA: TGTGCCAGCAGTTTCCTCGGGAATACCGGGGAGCTGTTTTTT.

The chain joins TRBV6-4 to TRBJ1-2; 8 nucleotides agree with TRBD1. CDR1 and CDR2 from the germline V gene are MRHNA and SNTAGT. V was pared by 2 bases and J by 4 bases, with 9 bases of the junction left unmatched. The CDR3 length is 16 residues. The CDR3 spells CASSDAPGQGVYGYTF. The CDR3 bases are TGTGCCAGCAGTGACGCCCCCGGACAGGGAGTCTATGGCTACACCTTC.

This clone was seen a single time. The chain links TRBV11-3 to TRBJ2-7, with TRBD1 identical over 9 bases. Germline V gene lookup returns CDR1 SGHNT and CDR2 YENEEA. The V and J ends lost 1 base and 5 bases, in that order; junction bases with no gene match: 6. This CDR3 comprises 15 residues. CDR3 residues: CASSLAWTGVHEQYF. Written as DNA, the CDR3 is TGTGCCAGCAGCTTAGCCTGGACAGGGGTCCACGAGCAGTACTTC.

The V and J genes are TRBV5-1 and TRBJ1-1, with 8 bases fitting TRBD1. J gave up 4 bases and V 0 bases, and 5 bases lay outside the gene matches. The germline V gene encodes CDR1 SGHRS and CDR2 YFSETQ. CDR3 length: 15 residues. The CDR3 loop is CASSLDRGVGTEAFF. The CDR3 DNA reads TGCGCCAGCAGCTTGGACAGGGGGGTGGGCACTGAAGCTTTCTTT. Based on the CDR3 plus reference TRBV5-1 and TRBJ1-1, the full variable domain is KAGVTQTPRYLIKTRGQQVTLSCSPISGHRSVSWYQQTPGQGLQFLFEYFSETQRNKGNFPGRFSGRQFSNSRSEMNVSTLELGDSALYLCASSLDRGVGTEAFFGQGTRLTVV.

V usage is TRBV12-5 and J usage is TRBJ2-7; 8 nucleotides line up with TRBD2. From germline, CDR1 is LGHNT and CDR2 FRNRAP. The CDR3 sequence is 16 residues long. The J segment lost 5 bases and the V segment lost 6 bases, leaving 15 bases of the junction unmatched. The CDR3 nucleotides read TGTGCTAGTGGCCCCCCGACTAGCGTGACCTGGGACGAGCAGTACTTC. Protein sequence: CASGPPTSVTWDEQYF.

This chain joins TRBV6-4 and TRBJ1-1; D possibly corresponds to TRBD1 (5 bases). In germline, CDR1 is MRHNA, CDR2 SNTAGT. This CDR3 spans 14 amino acids. V lost 11 bases to trimming and J lost 5 bases, with 21 bases between them. DNA of the CDR3: TGTGCCCCCCAAACAGGTTTTGTAGAGACTGAAGCTTTCTTT. It specifies CAPQTGFVETEAFF.

As for this clone: Other DNA variants within this sample encode the same CDR3. V and J are TRBV27 and TRBJ2-7, with 11 bases fitting TRBD1. The CDR3 has 13 amino acids. V gave up 6 bases and J gave up 4 bases; unmatched junction bases: 2. Germline values: CDR1 MNHEY, CDR2 SMNVEV (reference sequence). The CDR3, as DNA: TGTGCCAGCAGGGACAGGGGGCTTTACGAGCAGTACTTC. Translating it yields CASRDRGLYEQYF.

The V and J genes are TRBV19 and TRBJ1-4; 7 bases are shared with TRBD1. Germline V gene data show CDR1 as LNHDA and CDR2 as SQIVND (reference sequence). This CDR3 spans 17 amino acids. Trimming removed 1 base from V and 6 bases from J; junction bases left unmatched: 11. The CDR3 DNA is TGTGCCAGTAGTATAGGGTGGGGGACAGCCGACTATGAAAAACTGTTTTTT. Translating gives CASSIGWGTADYEKLFF.

The chain couples TRBV5-6 to TRBJ2-3; tentative D call: TRBD2 (6 bases). The V end lost 0 bases, the J end lost 0 bases, and 14 bases lay between the germline ends. Germline CDR1 reads SGHDT; CDR2 reads YYEEEE. This CDR3 has 17 amino acids. CDR3 in amino acids: CASSLAMAGPSTDTQYF. The CDR3 nucleotides are TGTGCCAGCAGCTTGGCCATGGCGGGACCTAGCACAGATACGCAGTATTTT.

The rearrangement uses TRBV14 and TRBJ1-3, with unresolved D. Germline values: CDR1 SGHDN, CDR2 FVKESK. V lost 0 bases and J lost 1, with 19 bases in between. The CDR3 runs 19 residues. CDR3 in DNA: TGTGCCAGCAGCCAAGATAGGGATCGCTTTTACCTATCTGGAAACACCATATATTTT. It yields the protein CASSQDRDRFYLSGNTIYF. Full variable domain (remainder filled in from reference TRBV14 and TRBJ1-3): EAGVTQFPSHSVIEKGQTVTLRCDPISGHDNLYWYRRVMGKEIKFLLHFVKESKQDESGMPNNRFLAERTGGTYSTLKVQPAELEDSGVYFCASSQDRDRFYLSGNTIYFGEGSWLTVV.

The rearrangement uses TRBV13 and TRBJ1-5; D possibly corresponds to TRBD1 (6 bases). Per germline, CDR1 PRHDT and CDR2 FYEKMQ (reference sequence). V was cut by 5 bases and J by 4 bases, with 9 bases left in between. The CDR3 covers 13 residues. CDR3 sequence: CASSGGGNQPQHF. DNA of the CDR3: TGTGCCAGCAGCGGAGGGGGGAATCAGCCCCAGCATTTT.

V usage is TRBV9 and J usage is TRBJ1-1; no firm D call. This CDR3 contains 12 residues. Germline-derived CDR1 and CDR2 are SGDLS and YYNGEE. V shed 4 bases and J shed 6 bases, with 10 bases lying between them. In nucleotides, the CDR3 is TGTGCCAGCAGCTCGGACGTCCCTGAAGCTTTCTTT. Translated: CASSSDVPEAFF.

The genes are TRBV9 and TRBJ2-7, with TRBD2 matching 8 bases. Germline-derived CDR1 and CDR2 are SGDLS and YYNGEE. This CDR3 contains 14 residues. V lost 2 bases to trimming and J lost 2 bases; unmatched junction nucleotides: 3. CDR3 sequence (DNA): TGTGCCAGCAGCGTCGGGGGGGAAACCTACGAGCAGTACTTC. Translating it yields CASSVGGETYEQYF.

This chain uses TRBV4-3 with TRBJ2-2; D possibly matches TRBD1 or TRBD2 (6 bases each). This CDR3 spans 17 amino acids. The V and J ends lost 0 bases and 4 bases respectively, with 15 bases between them. Germline CDR1 is LGHNA and CDR2 is YSLEER. CDR3 bases: TGCGCCAGCAGCCAAGATAGAAAACAGGGAGGCACCGGGGAGCTGTTTTTT. Translating it yields CASSQDRKQGGTGELFF.

The rearrangement uses TRBV23-1 and TRBJ2-1, with D possibly matching TRBD2 (6 bases). TRBV23-1 is placed among ORFs of uncertain function. Trimming cost V 4 bases and J 2 bases, with 6 bases left between them. CDR3 length equals 13 residues. CDR3 loop: CASSRGAYNEQFF. The CDR3 DNA sequence: TGCGCCAGCAGTCGCGGGGCCTACAATGAGCAGTTCTTC.

The chain couples TRBV4-3 to TRBJ2-1; perhaps TRBD1 as D (6 bases). CDR3 length equals 15 residues. The V end was cut by 2 bases, the J end by 0 bases, with 8 bases between. Germline values: CDR1 LGHNA, CDR2 YSLEER. This CDR3 is CASSQRGSSYNEQFF. DNA for the CDR3: TGCGCCAGCAGCCAAAGGGGGAGCTCCTACAATGAGCAGTTCTTC.

This sequence joins TRBV20-1 and TRBJ1-1; D is unclear. The CDR3 has 11 residues. CDR1 is DFQATT and CDR2 is SNEGSKA in the germline V gene (reference sequence). The DNA for the CDR3 is TGCAGCGGAAGGTTGAACACTGAAGCTTTCTTT. Encoded protein: CSGRLNTEAFF.

This clone occurred once. This rearrangement joins TRBV27 to TRBJ2-3; no clear D gene. The V gene's germline CDR1 is MNHEY and CDR2 SMNVEV (reference sequence). There are 13 residues in the CDR3. Trimming took 2 bases from V and 2 from J, leaving 5 bases between them. CDR3 DNA sequence: TGTGCCAGCAGTTTAATGTTCACAGATACGCAGTATTTT. Translated: CASSLMFTDTQYF.

The rearrangement links TRBV7-9 to TRBJ2-2; D not resolved. The CDR3 runs 14 residues. Germline CDR1 and CDR2: SEHNR and FQNEAQ (reference sequence). V gave up 5 bases and J gave up 4 bases, with 11 bases separating them. As DNA, the CDR3 is TGTGCCAGCAGCCTACAGACTCCCACCGGGGAGCTGTTTTTT. Its translation is CASSLQTPTGELFF.

V and J are TRBV10-3 and TRBJ1-6; D not certain. CDR1 is ENHRY, CDR2 SYGVKD, per germline. This CDR3 spans 14 amino acids. The ends were cut back, 0 bases at V and 7 bases at J, with 7 bases in the middle. In nucleotides, the CDR3 is TGTGCCATCAGTGAGTCGGCAGAAAATTCACCCCTCCACTTT. Its protein is CAISESAENSPLHF.